The sequence of this T cell receptor beta chain was determined in a study of control samples from healthy donors and cancer patients. CDR1 and CDR2 (germline): KGHSH, LQKENI. CDR3 length: 16 residues. Trimming pared 3 bases from V and 0 bases from J, leaving 11 bases between. TCRdb's copy holds only in-frame clones and misses some; the assay was immunoSEQ multiplex PCR. The sample consists of 95,000 to 150,000 clones, more than 85% of them appearing once. This receptor was taken from a man aged 18-30 years in good health. This chain links TRBV18 with TRBJ2-2; possible D gene TRBD2, 6 bases. Input material: blood. The CDR3 loop is CASSPPSGSNTGELFF. CDR3 nucleotides: TGTGCCAGCTCACCCCCCAGCGGGTCGAACACCGGGGAGCTGTTTTTT.